The sequence of this T cell receptor (beta chain) was determined in a study of a mutant IDH1 vaccine in newly diagnosed glioma. Study-level information: Every participant had undergone radiotherapy, temozolomide, or both before, and most underwent both. General observations from the study: Alterations occurring in top peripheral T cell clonotypes seemed unrelated to pseudoprogression.

The time point was: week 35, safety follow-up. One vaccine dose held 300 ug of mutant IDH1 20-mer peptide and came with topical imiquimod. The study gave patients eight vaccinations in weeks 1, 3, 5, 7, 11, 15, 19, 23. Only in-frame clones appear in the TCRdb table, and some are missing; sequencing was by immunoSEQ multiplex PCR. The repertoire consists of fewer than 45,000 clones, with about four fifths occurring once and the leading ten covering 4.7%. On this clone: Its antigen remains unknown.

This CDR3 is built from 12 residues. CDR1 is KGHSH and CDR2 is LQKENI in the germline V gene. Trimming cost V 0 bases and J 5 bases, with 4 bases left between them. The chain recombines TRBV18 with TRBJ2-5; D is ambiguous. This TCR came from a woman aged 40 to 50 with glioma. Some clones in this sample may be carry-over from other donors' samples. Sequences were derived from PBMCs, sampled from a glioma patient whose treatment included an IDH1 peptide vaccine. The CDR3 DNA reads as TGTGCCAGCTCACCACCGGGGGAGACCCAGTACTTC. It yields the protein CASSPPGETQYF.